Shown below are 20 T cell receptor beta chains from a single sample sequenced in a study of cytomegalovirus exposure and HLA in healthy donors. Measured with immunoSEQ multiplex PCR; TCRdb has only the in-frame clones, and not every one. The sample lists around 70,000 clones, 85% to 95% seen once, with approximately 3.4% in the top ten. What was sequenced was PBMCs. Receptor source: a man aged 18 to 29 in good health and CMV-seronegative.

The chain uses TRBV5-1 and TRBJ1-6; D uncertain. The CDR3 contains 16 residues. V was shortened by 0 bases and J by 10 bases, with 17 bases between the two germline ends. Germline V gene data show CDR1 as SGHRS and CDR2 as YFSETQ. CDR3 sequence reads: CASSLDRWTMNSPLHF. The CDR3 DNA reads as TGCGCCAGCAGCTTGGATAGGTGGACTATGAACTCACCCCTCCACTTT.

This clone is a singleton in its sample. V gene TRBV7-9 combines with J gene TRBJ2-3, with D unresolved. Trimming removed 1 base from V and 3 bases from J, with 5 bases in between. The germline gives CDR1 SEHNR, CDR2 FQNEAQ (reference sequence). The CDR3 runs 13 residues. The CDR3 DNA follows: TGTGCCAGCAGCTTAGTCGGGACAGATACGCAGTATTTT. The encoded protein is CASSLVGTDTQYF.

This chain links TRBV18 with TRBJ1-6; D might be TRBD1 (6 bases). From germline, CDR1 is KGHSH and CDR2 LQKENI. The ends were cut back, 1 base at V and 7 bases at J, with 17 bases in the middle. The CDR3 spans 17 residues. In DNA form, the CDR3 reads TGTGCCAGCTCACCACTTTCCCAGGGGAGTAACAATTCACCCCTCCACTTT. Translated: CASSPLSQGSNNSPLHF.

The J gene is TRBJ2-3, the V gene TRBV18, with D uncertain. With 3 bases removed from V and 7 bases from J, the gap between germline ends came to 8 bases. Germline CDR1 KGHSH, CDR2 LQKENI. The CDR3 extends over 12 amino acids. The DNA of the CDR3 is TGTGCCAGCTCACCTCAGGCGAATACGCAGTATTTT. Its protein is CASSPQANTQYF.

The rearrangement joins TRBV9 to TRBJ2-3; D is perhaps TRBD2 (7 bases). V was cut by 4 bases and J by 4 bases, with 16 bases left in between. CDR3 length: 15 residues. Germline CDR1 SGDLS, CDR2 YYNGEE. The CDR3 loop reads CASSLIGGAPDTQYF. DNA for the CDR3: TGTGCCAGCAGCCTCATAGGGGGGGCACCAGATACGCAGTATTTT.

The CDR3 protein is CASREGSYEQYF. CDR3 in DNA: TGCGCCAGCAGGGAGGGATCCTACGAGCAGTACTTC. The chain employs TRBV5-1 and TRBJ2-7; D may be TRBD2 (6 bases). CDR1 is SGHRS and CDR2 is YFSETQ in the germline V gene. The CDR3 runs to 12 residues. Between the trimmed V and J ends, which lost 5 bases and 1 base, there was a span of 7 bases.

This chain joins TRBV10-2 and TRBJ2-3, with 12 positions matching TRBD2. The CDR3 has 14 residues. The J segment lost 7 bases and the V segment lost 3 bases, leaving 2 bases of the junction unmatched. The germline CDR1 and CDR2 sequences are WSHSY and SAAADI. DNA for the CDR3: TGCGCCAGCAGTGACCTAGCGGGGGGGAATACGCAGTATTTT. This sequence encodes CASSDLAGGNTQYF.

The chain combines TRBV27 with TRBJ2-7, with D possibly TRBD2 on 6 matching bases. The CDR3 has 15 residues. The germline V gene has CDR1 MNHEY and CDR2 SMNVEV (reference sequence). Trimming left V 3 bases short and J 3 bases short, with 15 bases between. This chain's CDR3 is CASSFGGDPFYEQYF. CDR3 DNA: TGTGCCAGCAGTTTTGGAGGGGATCCTTTCTACGAGCAGTACTTC.

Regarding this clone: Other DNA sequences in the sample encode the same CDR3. CDR3 region: CASSLAGLNTEAFF. The CDR3 DNA reads as TGTGCCAGCAGCTTAGCCGGGTTGAACACTGAAGCTTTCTTT. The V and J genes are TRBV7-2 and TRBJ1-1; D not resolved. The CDR3 runs 14 residues. The germline V gene has CDR1 SGHTA and CDR2 FQGNSA. Between the trimmed V and J ends, which lost 0 bases and 0 bases, there was a span of 5 bases.

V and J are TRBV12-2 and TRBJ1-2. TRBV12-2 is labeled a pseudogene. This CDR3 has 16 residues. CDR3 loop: CASRLAPDSPGYGYTF. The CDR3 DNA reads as TGTGCAAGTCGCTTAGCGCCTGATTCCCCCGGTTATGGCTACACCTTC.

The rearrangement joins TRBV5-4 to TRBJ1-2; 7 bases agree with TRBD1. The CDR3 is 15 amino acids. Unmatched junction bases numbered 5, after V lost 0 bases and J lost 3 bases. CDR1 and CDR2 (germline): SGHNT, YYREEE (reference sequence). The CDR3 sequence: CASSLETGSYYGYTF. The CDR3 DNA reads TGTGCCAGCAGCTTGGAGACAGGGAGTTACTATGGCTACACCTTC.

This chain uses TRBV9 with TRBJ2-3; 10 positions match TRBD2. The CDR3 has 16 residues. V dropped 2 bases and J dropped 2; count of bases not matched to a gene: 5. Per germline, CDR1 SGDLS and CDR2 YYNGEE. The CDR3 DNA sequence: TGTGCCAGCAGCGTTATAGCGGGGGGCCTCACAGATACGCAGTATTTT. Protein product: CASSVIAGGLTDTQYF.

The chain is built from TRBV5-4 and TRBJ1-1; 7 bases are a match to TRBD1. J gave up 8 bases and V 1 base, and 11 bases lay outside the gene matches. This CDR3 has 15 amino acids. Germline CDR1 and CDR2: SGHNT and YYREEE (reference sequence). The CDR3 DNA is TGTGCCAGCAGCTTGCGGCAGGGGGTCCCTCCCGAAGCTTTCTTT. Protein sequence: CASSLRQGVPPEAFF.

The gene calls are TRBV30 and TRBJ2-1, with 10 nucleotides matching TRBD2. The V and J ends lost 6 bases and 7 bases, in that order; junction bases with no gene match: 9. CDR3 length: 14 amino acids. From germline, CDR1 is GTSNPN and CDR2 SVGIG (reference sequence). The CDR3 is CACDTAGGQNEQFF. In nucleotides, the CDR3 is TGTGCCTGTGATACAGCGGGGGGGCAAAATGAGCAGTTCTTC.

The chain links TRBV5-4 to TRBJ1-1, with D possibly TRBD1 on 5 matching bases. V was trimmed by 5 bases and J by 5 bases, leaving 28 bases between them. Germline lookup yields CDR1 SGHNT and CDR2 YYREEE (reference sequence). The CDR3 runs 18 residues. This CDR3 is CASRSLGQGARRFTEAFF. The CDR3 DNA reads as TGTGCCAGCAGATCCCTAGGGCAGGGCGCTCGTCGGTTTACTGAAGCTTTCTTT.

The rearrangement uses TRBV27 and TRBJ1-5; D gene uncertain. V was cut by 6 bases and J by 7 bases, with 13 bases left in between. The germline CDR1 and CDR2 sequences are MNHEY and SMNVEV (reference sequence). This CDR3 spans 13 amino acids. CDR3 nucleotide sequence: TGTGCCAGCAGCCTCCTACCCAAGCAGCCCCAGCATTTT. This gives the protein CASSLLPKQPQHF.

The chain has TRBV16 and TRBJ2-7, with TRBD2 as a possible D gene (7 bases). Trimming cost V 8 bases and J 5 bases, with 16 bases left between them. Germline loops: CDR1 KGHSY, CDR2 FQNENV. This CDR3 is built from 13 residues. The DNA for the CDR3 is TGTGCCAGCTCGGGGGGCTTGATTAACGAGCAGTACTTC. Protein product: CASSGGLINEQYF.

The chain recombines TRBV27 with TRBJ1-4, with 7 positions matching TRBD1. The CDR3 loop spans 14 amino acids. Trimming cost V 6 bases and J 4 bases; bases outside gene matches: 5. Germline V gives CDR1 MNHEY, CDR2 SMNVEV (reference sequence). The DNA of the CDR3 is TGTGCCAGCAGCCTGACAGGGAATAATGAAAAACTGTTTTTT. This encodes CASSLTGNNEKLFF.

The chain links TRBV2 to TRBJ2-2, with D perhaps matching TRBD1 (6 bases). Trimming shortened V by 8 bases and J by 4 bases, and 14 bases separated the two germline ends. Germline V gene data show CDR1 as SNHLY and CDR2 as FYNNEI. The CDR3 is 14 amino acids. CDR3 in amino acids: CASQGQLATGELFF. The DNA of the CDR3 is TGTGCCAGCCAAGGACAGCTAGCCACCGGGGAGCTGTTTTTT. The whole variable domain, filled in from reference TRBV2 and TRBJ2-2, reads EPEVTQTPSHQVTQMGQEVILRCVPISNHLYFYWYRQILGQKVEFLVSFYNNEISEKSEIFDDQFSVERPDGSNFTLKIRSTKLEDSAMYFCASQGQLATGELFFGEGSRLTVL.

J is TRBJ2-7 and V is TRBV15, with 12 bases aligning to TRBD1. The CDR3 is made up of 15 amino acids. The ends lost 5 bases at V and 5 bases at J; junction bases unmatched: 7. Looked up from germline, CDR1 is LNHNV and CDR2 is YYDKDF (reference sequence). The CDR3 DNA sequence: TGTGCCACCAGCGAAGGGACAGGGGGCGCGGACGAGCAGTACTTC. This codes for CATSEGTGGADEQYF.